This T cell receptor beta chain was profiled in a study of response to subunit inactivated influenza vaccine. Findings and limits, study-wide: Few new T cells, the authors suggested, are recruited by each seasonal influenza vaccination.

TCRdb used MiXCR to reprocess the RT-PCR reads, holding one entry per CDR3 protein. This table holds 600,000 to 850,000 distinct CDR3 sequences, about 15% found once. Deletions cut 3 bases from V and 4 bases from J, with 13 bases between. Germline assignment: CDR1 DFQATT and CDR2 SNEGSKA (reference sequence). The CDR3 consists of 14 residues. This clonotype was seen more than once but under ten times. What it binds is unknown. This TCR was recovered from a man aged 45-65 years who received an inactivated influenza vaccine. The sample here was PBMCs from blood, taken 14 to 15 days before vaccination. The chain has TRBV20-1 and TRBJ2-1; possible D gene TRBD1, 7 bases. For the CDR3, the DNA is TGCAGTGCTAGGGGGGGACAGATATACAATGAGCAGTTCTTC. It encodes CSARGGQIYNEQFF.